The 7 T cell receptor beta chains presented below share a single source sample, sequenced in a study of T cell responses to AZD1222 COVID-19 vaccine (dated by TCRdb to the early 2020s). Receptors were amplified or captured by the immunoSEQ multiplex PCR assay. This is the immuneACCESS table as TCRdb keeps it, with only in-frame sequences that have V and J called. A part of the clones is gone; compared with another copy, unresolved V genes explain less than half, and the rest is unexplained. Across this sample there are about 170,000 clones, with around 85% seen only once. The top ten constitute 0.85% to 1.2% of the sample. According to the study, the label for this sample's time point signals: about 28 days (+/-7) after the second vaccine dose. The sequences come from peripheral blood, collected 28 days after the second AZD1222 dose. The origin of the receptors is an adult who received the AZD1222 COVID-19 vaccine.

The V and J genes are TRBV4-2 and TRBJ2-6; D ambiguous. This CDR3 is built from 17 residues. The V end lost 3 bases, the J end lost 0 bases, and 12 bases lay between the germline ends. The germline V gene has CDR1 LGHNA and CDR2 YNFKEQ. CDR3 DNA sequence: TGTGCCAGCAGCCACACCCAACAAGGCTCTGGGGCCAACGTCCTGACTTTC. It is translated as CASSHTQQGSGANVLTF.

V is TRBV19 and J is TRBJ2-3, with TRBD2 matching over 12 bases. Germline values: CDR1 LNHDA, CDR2 SQIVND (reference sequence). The J segment lost 9 bases and the V segment lost 5 bases, leaving 9 bases of the junction unmatched. This CDR3 has 15 amino acids. In DNA, the CDR3 is TGTGCCAGTAGTCCCACTAGCGGGGGGCACGGGACGCAGTATTTT. Amino acids: CASSPTSGGHGTQYF.

This chain uses TRBV5-1 with TRBJ2-1; TRBD1 aligns across 7 bases. CDR1 is SGHRS, CDR2 YFSETQ, per germline. CDR3 length: 15 amino acids. The ends lost 5 bases at V and 3 bases at J; junction bases unmatched: 8. CDR3 nucleotides: TGCGCCAGCAGATACGAGGACAGGAACTACAATGAGCAGTTCTTC. This gives the protein CASRYEDRNYNEQFF.

V is TRBV25-1 and J is TRBJ2-2; D gene unclear. Germline V gives CDR1 MGHDK, CDR2 SYGVNS. Between the trimmed V and J ends, which lost 6 bases and 7 bases, there was a span of 3 bases. The CDR3 totals 10 residues. The CDR3 here is CASRNGELFF. DNA for the CDR3: TGTGCCAGCAGGAACGGGGAGCTGTTTTTT.

The J gene is TRBJ2-1, the V gene TRBV5-1; D not resolved. This CDR3 has 15 amino acids. Trimming took off 0 bases at V and 6 bases at J, with 13 bases between the two ends. Germline-derived CDR1 and CDR2 are SGHRS and YFSETQ. This CDR3 is CASSLVRPSLNEQFF. In DNA form, the CDR3 reads TGCGCCAGCAGCTTGGTACGCCCAAGCCTCAATGAGCAGTTCTTC.

The V gene is TRBV15, the J gene TRBJ2-1; 15 nucleotides match TRBD2. With V trimmed by 0 bases and J by 3 bases, 6 bases remained unmatched. This CDR3 has 19 residues. CDR1 is LNHNV and CDR2 is YYDKDF in the germline V gene (reference sequence). This chain's CDR3 is CATSREPGLAGGNYNEQFF. As DNA, the CDR3 is TGTGCCACCAGCAGAGAGCCGGGACTAGCGGGGGGAAACTACAATGAGCAGTTCTTC.

The gene calls are TRBV18 and TRBJ1-5; D possibly corresponds to TRBD1 (5 bases). This CDR3 region has 13 residues. V shed 4 bases and J shed 5 bases, with 9 bases lying between them. The germline V gene has CDR1 KGHSH and CDR2 LQKENI. The CDR3 spells CASSQTRDQPQHF. In DNA, the CDR3 is TGTGCCAGCTCACAGACCAGGGATCAGCCCCAGCATTTT.